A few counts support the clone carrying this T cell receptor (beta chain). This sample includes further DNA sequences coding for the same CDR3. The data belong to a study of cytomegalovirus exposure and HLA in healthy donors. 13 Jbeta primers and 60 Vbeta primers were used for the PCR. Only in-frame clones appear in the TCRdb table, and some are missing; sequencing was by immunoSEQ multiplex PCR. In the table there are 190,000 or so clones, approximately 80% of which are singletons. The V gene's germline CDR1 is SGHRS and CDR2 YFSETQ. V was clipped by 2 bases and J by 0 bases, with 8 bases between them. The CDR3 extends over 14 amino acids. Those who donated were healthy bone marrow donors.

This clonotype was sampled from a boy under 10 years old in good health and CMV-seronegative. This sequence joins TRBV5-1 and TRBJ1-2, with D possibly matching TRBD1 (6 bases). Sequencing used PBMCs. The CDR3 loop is CASSLTGSNYGYTF. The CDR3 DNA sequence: TGCGCCAGCAGCTTAACAGGGTCTAACTATGGCTACACCTTC.